These T cell receptor beta chains were read from a single sample in a study of follicular helper T cells after annual influenza vaccination. TCRdb keeps only in-frame clones here, not all; method: immunoSEQ multiplex PCR. The sample contains some 10,000 clones, roughly 80% of which appear only once. The sequencing here drew on CXCR5- memory CD4+ T cells sorted from blood, taken 7 days after influenza vaccination. These receptors were obtained from an adult who received the influenza vaccine. Each CDR3 is given with its conserved first and last residue. The D gene is left open where the match is weak. Only some rows state a clone size, as once, few, many or a class for expanded clones.

clone_size	j_call	cdr3_length	v_call	d_call	cdr3_nt	cdr3_aa
few	TRBJ2-5	14	TRBV5-1	-	TGCGCCAGCAGTCTTTCACTTCCGAAAGAGACCCAGTACTTC	CASSLSLPKETQYF
-	TRBJ1-2	11	TRBV6-1	-	TGTGCCAGCAGTTACCCGCAGGGCTACACCTTC	CASSYPQGYTF
-	TRBJ1-4	15	TRBV7-2	-	TGTGCCAGCAGCCCTGGGGGGGGTTTGGGTGAAAAACTGTTTTTT	CASSPGGGLGEKLFF
-	TRBJ2-3	13	TRBV19	-	TGTGCCAGTAGTTTTCTTTGGGGAAATACGCAGTATTTT	CASSFLWGNTQYF
few	TRBJ2-7	11	TRBV7-2	-	TGTGCCAGCAGCTTAACCCACGAGCAGTACTTC	CASSLTHEQYF
-	TRBJ2-6	16	TRBV4-1	-	TGCGCCAGCAGCCAACTACGTAGCTCTGGGGCCAACGTCCTGACTTTC	CASSQLRSSGANVLTF
few	TRBJ2-7	13	TRBV10-2	-	TGCGCCAGCAGTACACAGGGTCCCTACGAGCAGTACTTC	CASSTQGPYEQYF
-	TRBJ1-2	14	TRBV6-6	-	TGTGCCAGCAGCCTAGGGGAGACCAACTATGGCTACACCTTC	CASSLGETNYGYTF
-	TRBJ2-3	14	TRBV15	-	TGTGCCACCAGCAGAGTAAGGGCGTCAGATACGCAGTATTTT	CATSRVRASDTQYF
-	TRBJ1-2	13	TRBV7-2	-	TGTGCCAGCAGCTTATCGGGGACGACTGGCTACACCTTC	CASSLSGTTGYTF
-	TRBJ2-5	19	TRBV7-9	TRBD1	TGTGCCAGCAGCTTAGCGCTTCGATTAGGGGGGACAGGGGAAGAGACCCAGTACTTC	CASSLALRLGGTGEETQYF
-	TRBJ1-2	13	TRBV27	-	TGTGCCAGCAGTTCGGGACCAGGGTATGGCTACACCTTC	CASSSGPGYGYTF
few	TRBJ1-6	15	TRBV18	-	TGTGCCAGCTCACCACCCGGGACCGGCAATTCACCCCTCCACTTT	CASSPPGTGNSPLHF
-	TRBJ1-5	15	TRBV27	-	TGTGCCAGCAGCTGGAAAGGCTGGGGCAATCAGCCCCAGCATTTT	CASSWKGWGNQPQHF
-	TRBJ2-3	14	TRBV5-1	TRBD1	TGCGCCAGCAGCCCGGGGACAGCTACAGATACGCAGTATTTT	CASSPGTATDTQYF
-	TRBJ1-2	14	TRBV30	TRBD1	TGTGCCTGGAGTCCAGGACAGGGGAAATATGGCTACACCTTC	CAWSPGQGKYGYTF
-	TRBJ2-3	18	TRBV7-9	-	TGTGCCAGCAGCTCGCGGTTTCAGCGGAGACAAAACACAGATACGCAGTATTTT	CASSSRFQRRQNTDTQYF
-	TRBJ2-3	12	TRBV7-2	-	TGTGCCAGCAGCTTAAATCGAGATACGCAGTATTTT	CASSLNRDTQYF
-	TRBJ1-1	14	TRBV27	TRBD1	TGTGCCAGCAGTCGGACAGGGGTGAACACTGAAGCTTTCTTT	CASSRTGVNTEAFF
-	TRBJ1-2	14	TRBV11-2	-	TGTGCCAGCAGCTTAGTACCGTACGGGGCTGGCTACACCTTC	CASSLVPYGAGYTF
-	TRBJ1-4	15	TRBV18	-	TGTGCCAGCTCACCCGCGAGTTCGTCGAATGAAAAACTGTTTTTT	CASSPASSSNEKLFF
few	TRBJ1-1	13	TRBV7-6	-	TGTGCCAGCAGCACGGGACGGCACACTGAAGCTTTCTTT	CASSTGRHTEAFF
-	TRBJ1-2	14	TRBV28	-	TGTGCCAGCAATAGGGCAGGGGTGATCTATGGCTACACCTTC	CASNRAGVIYGYTF
-	TRBJ1-2	14	TRBV2	-	TGTGCCAGCAGTGAGAGCGGACAGCACTATGGCTACACCTTC	CASSESGQHYGYTF
-	TRBJ2-5	16	TRBV7-2	TRBD2	TGTGCCAGCAGCCAAAAGTCCCTAGCGGGGACAGAGACCCAGTACTTC	CASSQKSLAGTETQYF
-	TRBJ2-2	13	TRBV6-5	-	TGTGCCAGCAGAGGATCGAACACCGGGGAGCTGTTTTTT	CASRGSNTGELFF
-	TRBJ1-2	13	TRBV5-1	-	TGCGCCAGCAGCCTGGACGGGAACTATGGCTACACCTTC	CASSLDGNYGYTF
few	TRBJ1-2	13	TRBV7-6	TRBD1	TGTGCCAGCAGCAAGACAGGGACGGGGGGCTACACCTTC	CASSKTGTGGYTF
-	TRBJ2-7	15	TRBV5-1	TRBD2	TGCGCCAGCAGCTTGGCCCCAGCGGGGGGCTACGAGCAGTACTTC	CASSLAPAGGYEQYF
few	TRBJ2-2	13	TRBV19	-	TGTGCCAGTAGTTCCTCGGGGACCGGGGAGCTGTTTTTT	CASSSSGTGELFF
-	TRBJ1-2	14	TRBV7-2	TRBD1	TGTGCCAGCAGCCTCCGACAGGGGGGTAGTGGCTACACCTTC	CASSLRQGGSGYTF
-	TRBJ2-1	19	TRBV11-2	-	TGTGCCAGCAGGCCGATTGCTACCCAGGGGACCGGGATTAGGCATGAGCAGTTCTTC	CASRPIATQGTGIRHEQFF
once	TRBJ2-3	16	TRBV27	TRBD2	TGTGCCAGCAGTTTTAAGCGGGGGGCCCACACAGATACGCAGTATTTT	CASSFKRGAHTDTQYF
-	TRBJ1-5	15	TRBV19	-	TGTGCCAGTAGTATCGTACGGGCTGGCAATCAGCCCCAGCATTTT	CASSIVRAGNQPQHF
-	TRBJ1-4	15	TRBV28	TRBD1	TGTGCCAGCAGCAAACCGGGACAGGGTAATGAAAAACTGTTTTTT	CASSKPGQGNEKLFF
few	TRBJ1-6	14	TRBV7-3	TRBD1	TGTGCCAGCAGCTCAGGACAGGGGAATTCACCCCTCCACTTT	CASSSGQGNSPLHF
-	TRBJ2-2	15	TRBV7-9	TRBD2	TGTGCCAGCAGCCGACTAGCCGTGAACACCGGGGAGCTGTTTTTT	CASSRLAVNTGELFF
-	TRBJ1-1	13	TRBV10-2	-	TGCGCCAGCACTCACAGGGCTTTTGATGAAGCTTTCTTT	CASTHRAFDEAFF
-	TRBJ2-7	15	TRBV11-2	-	TGTGCCAGCAGCCCCCTACAGGGAAGCTCCTACGAGCAGTACTTC	CASSPLQGSSYEQYF
-	TRBJ2-2	14	TRBV19	-	TGTGCCTCCCGGACTGTCACGAACACCGGGGAGCTGTTTTTT	CASRTVTNTGELFF
-	TRBJ1-5	15	TRBV2	-	TGTGCCAGCAGTGAGGGGAGGCGGAAGAATCAGCCCCAGCATTTT	CASSEGRRKNQPQHF
-	TRBJ2-2	16	TRBV4-3	-	TGCGCCAGCAGCCAGGCTTCTGGACAGAGGACCGGGGAGCTGTTTTTT	CASSQASGQRTGELFF
-	TRBJ2-3	18	TRBV5-4	TRBD2	TGTGCCAGCAGCTTTTCAGCGGGGGTTGTTTTGACCACAGATACGCAGTATTTT	CASSFSAGVVLTTDTQYF